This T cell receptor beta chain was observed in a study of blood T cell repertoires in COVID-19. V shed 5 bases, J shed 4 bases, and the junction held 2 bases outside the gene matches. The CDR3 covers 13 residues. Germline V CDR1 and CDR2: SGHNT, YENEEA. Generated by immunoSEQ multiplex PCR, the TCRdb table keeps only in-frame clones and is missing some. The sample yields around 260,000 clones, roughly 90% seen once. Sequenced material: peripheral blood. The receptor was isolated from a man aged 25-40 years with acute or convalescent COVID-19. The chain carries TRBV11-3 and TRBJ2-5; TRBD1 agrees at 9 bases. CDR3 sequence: CASSRQGGETQYF. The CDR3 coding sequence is TGTGCCAGCAGCCGACAGGGGGGAGAGACCCAGTACTTC.